This record concerns one T cell receptor (beta chain) sequence. Its antigen is as yet unknown. This sample is part of a study of Ad26.COV2.S vaccination and SARS-CoV-2 variants. Study at large: Administration of Ad26.COV2.S was intramuscular, either once or twice 56 days apart.

Treatment: about 20 received Ad26.COV2.S at low or high dose, single or two shots; five or six received placebo; per-sample allocation not given. After the first vaccine or placebo injection, samples were drawn on day 63. Study-level points and caveats: Comparability of non-spike TCR breadth was observed across vaccine and placebo recipients.

CDR3 size: 15 residues. V lost 0 bases, J lost 6 bases, and 8 bases stayed unmatched. Germline values: CDR1 SGDLS, CDR2 YYNGEE. Sequencing used immunoSEQ multiplex PCR; TCRdb keeps in-frame clones, though not all of them. The sample carries 350,000 to 550,000 clones, 89% recorded once. The rearrangement links TRBV9 to TRBJ1-2, with 7 bases identical to TRBD1. Source: peripheral blood, taken in a trial of Ad26.COV2.S vaccine versus placebo. This receptor was obtained from a person between 18 and 65 years old who received the Ad26.COV2.S COVID-19 vaccine or a placebo. The chain's CDR3 is CASSVATEGADGYTF. In DNA, the CDR3 is TGTGCCAGCAGCGTAGCTACGGAGGGGGCCGATGGCTACACCTTC.